This T cell receptor (beta chain) was identified in a study of PD-1 blockade in classical Hodgkin lymphoma. There was relapse after autologous stem cell transplantation in every patient, and there was variation in brentuximab vedotin exposure. Trimming left V 3 bases short and J 2 bases short, with 11 bases between. The CDR3 covers 14 residues. Germline V CDR1 and CDR2: MNHEY, SVGAGI. The assay was immunoSEQ multiplex PCR, and TCRdb's table has in-frame clones only and misses some. The sample carries some 95,000 clones, approximately 92% recorded once. Study findings and constraints: Newly diagnosed patients had baseline TCR diversity that was reportedly lower than that of healthy donors. CD4+ TCR diversity climbed significantly by C4D1, unlike CD8+ TCR diversity. Why the repertoires differ is still unclear, perhaps disease activity or prior therapy.

About this clone: Its antigen remains unidentified.

The TCR originated in a human donor with classical Hodgkin lymphoma. Sequencing was performed on peripheral blood mononuclear cells (PBMCs), taken before the second cycle of nivolumab. This chain links TRBV6-5 with TRBJ2-7; D not certain. The CDR3 loop is CASSYRVPPYEQYF. The CDR3 DNA sequence: TGTGCCAGCAGTTATAGGGTACCCCCCTACGAGCAGTACTTC.